What follows are 8 T cell receptor beta chains derived from one specimen sequenced in a study of vaccination effects on CD4 cells after COVID-19. Assay used: immunoSEQ multiplex PCR; TCRdb lists only in-frame clones, some missing. Of tens of thousands of clones in the sample, nearly 80% were seen once. CD4+ T cells specific for antigen were expanded with viral peptide pools by the ViraFEST assay before sequencing. CD4+ T cells were isolated after roughly nine days of culture. Either the mRNA-1273 or the BNT162b2 vaccine was given to participants as two doses. These receptors' antigens are unknown. This sample comprised CD4+ T cells from PBMCs cultured with SARS-CoV-2 spike peptides, obtained after COVID-19 vaccination. These TCRs come from a human donor who received a COVID-19 vaccine. Some clones in this sample may be carry-over from other donors' samples.

The V and J genes are TRBV7-2 and TRBJ2-5; D is unresolved. The CDR3 runs to 14 residues. Germline CDR1 SGHTA, CDR2 FQGNSA. V lost 2 bases and J lost 1, with 8 bases in between. CDR3 bases: TGTGCCAGCAGCTTAAGGCAGGCCCAAGAGACCCAGTACTTC. Amino acids: CASSLRQAQETQYF.

This chain links TRBV29-1 with TRBJ2-1; TRBD2 agrees at 10 bases. Germline assignment: CDR1 SQVTM and CDR2 ANQGSEA. CDR3 length: 14 residues. The ends lost 4 bases at V and 6 bases at J; junction bases unmatched: 6. The CDR3 DNA sequence: TGCAGCGTTGTACGGCTAGCGGGGGTCAATGAGCAGTTCTTC. Protein sequence: CSVVRLAGVNEQFF.

The chain carries TRBV7-8 and TRBJ1-3; D ambiguous. Germline lookup yields CDR1 SGHVS and CDR2 FQNEAQ. The V gene lost 1 base and the J gene lost 4 bases, with 14 bases spanning the gap. The CDR3 sequence is 16 residues long. The CDR3 region is CASSLGGRGAGNTIYF. In nucleotides, the CDR3 is TGTGCCAGCAGCTTAGGAGGACGGGGTGCCGGAAACACCATATATTTT.

The chain combines TRBV3-1 (or the pseudogene TRBV3-2) with TRBJ1-4; the match to TRBD1 covers 9 bases. Germline CDR1 is LGHDT and CDR2 is YNNKEL (reference sequence). J gave up 8 bases and V 2 bases, and 9 bases lay outside the gene matches. This CDR3 is 16 amino acids long. CDR3 sequence: CASSQLSGTGNEKLFF. The CDR3, as DNA: TGTGCCAGCAGCCAATTGTCTGGGACAGGGAACGAAAAACTGTTTTTT.

The rearrangement uses TRBV18 and TRBJ2-3; D remains ambiguous. Germline CDR1 KGHSH, CDR2 LQKENI. This CDR3 contains 16 residues. V was trimmed by 2 bases and J by 6 bases, leaving 18 bases between them. The CDR3: CASSPVWNSSPDTQYF. In nucleotides, the CDR3 is TGTGCCAGCTCACCAGTCTGGAATTCGAGTCCGGATACGCAGTATTTT.

This chain links TRBV27 with TRBJ2-3; 8 bases match TRBD1. There are 17 residues in the CDR3. Looked up from germline, CDR1 is MNHEY and CDR2 is SMNVEV (reference sequence). V gave up 3 bases and J gave up 4 bases; unmatched junction bases: 12. The CDR3 loop reads CASSFRTGSARADTQYF. CDR3 in DNA: TGTGCCAGCAGTTTTCGGACAGGGTCGGCACGAGCAGATACGCAGTATTTT.

The V gene is TRBV18, the J gene TRBJ2-2, with D possibly being TRBD1 (6 bases). The germline gives CDR1 KGHSH, CDR2 LQKENI. This CDR3 has 16 amino acids. The V gene lost 4 bases and the J gene lost 6 bases, with 18 bases spanning the gap. CDR3 loop: CASSLIRDTRAGELFF. CDR3 in DNA: TGTGCCAGCTCACTAATCCGGGACACGAGGGCCGGGGAGCTGTTTTTT.

V gene TRBV2 combines with J gene TRBJ1-6; a possible D gene is TRBD1 (6 bases). The CDR3 loop spans 17 amino acids. CDR1 is SNHLY, CDR2 FYNNEI, per germline. The V end lost 2 bases, the J end lost 3 bases, and 14 bases lay between the germline ends. CDR3 sequence (DNA): TGTGCCAGCAGTGAAAGGGGCGGGACACACTATAATTCACCCCTCCACTTT. This encodes CASSERGGTHYNSPLHF.